This T cell receptor (beta chain) was found in a study of T cells in Graves' hyperthyroidism and ophthalmopathy. Study-level background: Upon initial diagnosis and before any treatment, peripheral blood was collected.

Reasons for excluding patients were uncontrolled infection, other autoimmune disease, pregnancy or lactation. Clinical symptoms, serum thyroxine and TRAb, thyroid ultrasound and orbital computed tomography together formed the diagnostic basis. The CDR3 runs to 19 residues. The germline V gene has CDR1 SGHTA and CDR2 FQGNSA. The J segment lost 4 bases and the V segment lost 4 bases, leaving 11 bases of the junction unmatched. Findings and limits, study-wide: Blood shared most expanded thyroid clonotypes above 0.001.

From RNA transcripts, TCR beta CDR3 regions were amplified. Primed by the HTBI set, a first-round RT-PCR was run on the TCR CDR3. TCRdb itself ran the multiplex PCR reads through MiXCR, one entry per CDR3 protein. The sample lists hundreds of thousands of distinct CDR3 sequences; 15% to 20% were seen once. Turning to this clonotype: Its target is not known.

V is TRBV7-2 and J is TRBJ2-1; 15 bases agree with TRBD2. Specimen: blood. The receptor's source is a man aged 40-50 years with Graves' ophthalmopathy. In DNA form, the CDR3 reads TGTGCCAGCAGCTCAAGGGCCGGGACTAGCGGGGGGAATTACAATGAGCAGTTCTTC. It is translated as CASSSRAGTSGGNYNEQFF.